This passage covers 4 T cell receptor beta chains from one sample sequenced in a study of cytomegalovirus exposure and HLA in healthy donors. The PCR made use of 60 Vbeta and 13 Jbeta primers. This table comes from immunoSEQ multiplex PCR, and its TCRdb copy is limited to in-frame clones, with some not included. The sample shows under 150,000 clones, roughly four fifths of them seen only once. Sequencing input: PBMCs. Receptors were obtained from a girl between 2 and 10 years old in good health and CMV-seronegative.

The chain recombines TRBV6-5 with TRBJ1-2, with D perhaps TRBD1 (5 bases). V lost 5 bases and J 2 bases, leaving 12 bases between the germline ends. This CDR3 has 14 amino acids. Germline assignment: CDR1 MNHEY and CDR2 SVGAGI. CDR3 loop: CASSRGSLNYGYTF. The CDR3 DNA reads as TGTGCCAGCAGTCGGGGGTCGCTAAACTATGGCTACACCTTC.

The chain has TRBV19 and TRBJ1-5; no clear D gene. This CDR3 spans 16 amino acids. Deletions cut 7 bases from V and 0 bases from J, with 16 bases between. Looked up from germline, CDR1 is LNHDA and CDR2 is SQIVND (reference sequence). The CDR3 DNA is TGTGCCAGTAATTATGAGGGAAGGTATAGCAATCAGCCCCAGCATTTT. This sequence encodes CASNYEGRYSNQPQHF.

V gene TRBV30 combines with J gene TRBJ2-7, with 9 positions matching TRBD2. This CDR3 region has 16 residues. Germline loops: CDR1 GTSNPN, CDR2 SVGIG (reference sequence). J was trimmed by 3 bases and V by 0 bases; bases with no gene match: 9. The CDR3 DNA is TGTGCCTGGAGTGTACAGCTAGCGGGGACAAACTACGAGCAGTACTTC. Its protein is CAWSVQLAGTNYEQYF.

This clone was observed a single time. This chain links TRBV6-4 with TRBJ2-1, with D possibly being TRBD2 (5 bases). The CDR3 length is 16 residues. The V and J ends lost 0 bases and 5 bases respectively, with 14 bases between them. The germline gives CDR1 MRHNA, CDR2 SNTAGT. The CDR3 region is CASSDSAGVGHNEQFF. For the CDR3, the DNA is TGTGCCAGCAGTGACTCGGCCGGGGTTGGTCACAATGAGCAGTTCTTC.